Reported below is one TCR beta chain. Germline CDR1 reads SGHVT; CDR2 reads SQSDAQ. V shed 11 bases and J 3 bases; nucleotides not matched to a gene: 22. This CDR3 spans 17 amino acids. Original analysis: How many nucleated cells were present was estimated from reference gene primer amplification. Produced via immunoSEQ multiplex PCR; TCRdb's table is partial and in-frame only. V, J and clone size derive from that table, while D and trimming were established from the DNA sequence. Here the sample spans more than 75,000 clones, roughly four fifths being singletons. The data were obtained in a study of blood T cell repertoires in COVID-19. For the study at large: Whether acute or convalescent, the COVID-19 samples came from the United States, Italy and Spain. From T cells, B-cell-depleted T cells, or PBMCs came the material, which was cDNA or gDNA.

The receptor was derived from a human donor in a cohort sampled during active COVID-19. This rearrangement joins TRBV7-4 to TRBJ2-7; TRBD1 matches 7 bases. Sequencing was performed on peripheral blood. CDR3 bases: TGTGCCCGACCCGTTGCGGTTAGTTCTTGGGACAGCTACGAGCAGTACTTC. It encodes CARPVAVSSWDSYEQYF.